This passage covers 7 T cell receptor beta chains from one sample sequenced in a study of early T cells in non-severe SARS-CoV-2 infection. TCRdb redid the calling of the 5' RACE reads with MiXCR, one entry per CDR3 protein. The sample contains 68,000 or so distinct CDR3 sequences, about an eighth of which appear only once. Sequencing was carried out using whole blood. These receptors were collected from an adult who was a healthcare worker with PCR-confirmed SARS-CoV-2 infection or an uninfected control (not recorded which).

This chain uses TRBV6-2 or TRBV6-3 with TRBJ1-6, with D unresolved. This CDR3 has 19 residues. V was cut by 2 bases and J by 9 bases, with 26 bases left in between. Germline-derived CDR1 and CDR2 are MNHEY and SVGEGT. CDR3 DNA sequence: TGTGCCAGCAGTTACACTCCTTTCTTTGAAGGTCCTTCGGGTTCACCCCTCCACTTT. Translated: CASSYTPFFEGPSGSPLHF.

This clonotype was observed many times. This chain uses TRBV7-8 with TRBJ2-7; D remains ambiguous. Between the trimmed V and J ends, which lost 0 bases and 5 bases, there was a span of 5 bases. Germline V gives CDR1 SGHVS, CDR2 FQNEAQ. This CDR3 is 12 amino acids long. The CDR3 spells CASSLAINEQYF. In nucleotides, the CDR3 is TGTGCCAGCAGCTTAGCGATCAACGAGCAGTACTTC.

This clonotype was seen repeatedly, ten times or more. V and J are TRBV5-1 and TRBJ1-6; D call uncertain. The CDR3 consists of 15 residues. Germline loops: CDR1 SGHRS, CDR2 YFSETQ. The V end lost 1 base, the J end lost 8 bases, and 13 bases lay between the germline ends. The CDR3 protein is CASSLSYAEDSPLHF. For the CDR3, the DNA is TGCGCCAGCAGCTTGTCCTACGCCGAGGATTCACCCCTCCACTTT.

On this clonotype itself: A much more abundant neighbour one base away suggests this may be a read error. The chain links TRBV12-3 or TRBV12-4 to TRBJ1-2, with 10 nucleotides matching TRBD1. Trimming at V came to 5 bases and at J to 4 bases, leaving 1 base not matched to a gene. CDR3 length equals 13 residues. The CDR3 sequence is CASSRDRGYGYTF. In DNA form, the CDR3 reads TGTGCCAGCAGTCGGGACAGGGGCTATGGCTACACCTTC.

This clonotype was seen ten or more times. The chain employs TRBV12-3 or TRBV12-4 and TRBJ2-1; D ambiguous. Trimming stripped 4 bases from V and 0 bases from J, with 10 bases between. The CDR3 consists of 15 residues. CDR3 in DNA: TGTGCCAGCAGTTCGGACGGAAGCTCCTACAATGAGCAGTTCTTC. Translated, it gives CASSSDGSSYNEQFF.

The chain couples TRBV2 to TRBJ2-1; D remains unclear. The CDR3 is 12 amino acids. Germline CDR1 reads SNHLY; CDR2 reads FYNNEI. V was trimmed by 3 bases and J by 8 bases, leaving 8 bases between them. Here the CDR3 DNA reads TGTGCCAGCAGTGAGTTGCGGCATGAGCAGTTCTTC. Translating gives CASSELRHEQFF.

There are many counts of this clonotype. CDR3: CASSLRADPLGAFF. The CDR3 nucleotides are TGTGCCAGCAGCCTCCGAGCGGACCCCCTGGGAGCTTTCTTT. V usage is TRBV21-1 and J usage is TRBJ1-1; the table's TRBD1 call for D was not verified on the DNA. TRBV21-1 counts as a pseudogene. The CDR3 sequence is 14 residues long.